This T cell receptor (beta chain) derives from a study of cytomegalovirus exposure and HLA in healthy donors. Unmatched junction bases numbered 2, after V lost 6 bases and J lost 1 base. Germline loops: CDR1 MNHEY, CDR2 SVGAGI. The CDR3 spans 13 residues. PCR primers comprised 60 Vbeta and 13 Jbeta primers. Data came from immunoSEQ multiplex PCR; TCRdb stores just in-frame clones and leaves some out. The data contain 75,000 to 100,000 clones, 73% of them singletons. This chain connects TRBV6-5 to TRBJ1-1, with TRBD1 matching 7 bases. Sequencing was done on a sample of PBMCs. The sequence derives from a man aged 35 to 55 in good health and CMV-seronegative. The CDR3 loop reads CASSRTGNTEAFF. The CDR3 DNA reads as TGTGCCAGCAGCAGGACAGGGAACACTGAAGCTTTCTTT.